Listed below are T cell receptor beta chains from one sample, sequenced in a study of blood T cell repertoires in COVID-19. TCRdb's copy holds only in-frame clones and misses some; the assay was immunoSEQ multiplex PCR. The table includes 150,000 to 200,000 clones, more than 80% detected once. Sequenced input: peripheral blood. The receptors come from a woman aged 60-75 years with acute or convalescent COVID-19. Each CDR3 is given with its conserved first and last residue. D genes are given only for firm matches. Size is omitted from some rows. Given values are once, few, many or a class for expanded clones.

J,D,V,size,length,DNA,CDR3
TRBJ1-4,.,TRBV9,.,18,TGTGCCAGCAGCGTAGGCCCGGGTCCCTTTGCAACTAATGAAAAACTGTTTTTT,CASSVGPGPFATNEKLFF
TRBJ1-6,.,TRBV6-5,.,14,TGTGCCAGCACATTTCGGGGGGGGAATTCACCCCTCCACTTT,CASTFRGGNSPLHF
TRBJ1-2,TRBD1,TRBV15,.,16,TGTGCCACCAGCAAAGGGGACAGCCCCCACCAGGGTGGCTACACCTTC,CATSKGDSPHQGGYTF
TRBJ1-1,TRBD1,TRBV5-1,.,17,TGCGCCAGCAAACGCCAGATGGAGGACAGGGGGTACACTGAAGCTTTCTTT,CASKRQMEDRGYTEAFF
TRBJ2-2,.,TRBV7-2,.,14,TGTGCCAGCAGCTTAGGCCAGGGTAGCGGGGAGCTGTTTTTT,CASSLGQGSGELFF
TRBJ1-3,.,TRBV5-4,once,13,TGTGCCTTCGCAGGGAATGCTGAAAACACCATATATTTT,CAFAGNAENTIYF
TRBJ1-2,.,TRBV3-1/TRBV3-2,once,12,TGTGCCAGCAGCCGAGGACAGAGATCCCCCACCTTC,CASSRGQRSPTF
TRBJ2-1,TRBD2,TRBV20-1,.,16,TGCAGTGCTAGTAGCGGGGGGACTAGCGGGTCTAATGAGCAGTTCTTC,CSASSGGTSGSNEQFF
TRBJ2-7,TRBD1,TRBV7-9,.,14,TGTGCCAGCAGCGAGACAGGGGAGGCCTACGAGCAGTACTTC,CASSETGEAYEQYF
TRBJ1-1,.,TRBV4-1,.,15,TGCGCCAGCAGTCGTTCCGGACAGATGAACACTGAAGCTTTCTTT,CASSRSGQMNTEAFF
TRBJ1-1,.,TRBV28,.,12,TGTGCCAGCAGTTTAATAGACACTGAAGCTTTCTTT,CASSLIDTEAFF
TRBJ1-4,TRBD1,TRBV18,.,14,TGTGCCAGCTCAGCCGACAGGGGAAATGAAAAACTGTTTTTT,CASSADRGNEKLFF
TRBJ2-5,TRBD1,TRBV19,few,16,TGTGCCAGTAGTCCACGAAGACAGGGGGCGAGGGAGACCCAGTACTTC,CASSPRRQGARETQYF
TRBJ2-2,TRBD2,TRBV5-1,few,15,TGCGCCAGCAGCTTGGAGAGCGGGAGCACCGGGGAGCTGTTTTTT,CASSLESGSTGELFF
TRBJ1-6,TRBD1,TRBV2,once,15,TGTGCCAGTCATCGGGACAGGGGATATAATTCACCCCTCCACTTT,CASHRDRGYNSPLHF
TRBJ2-6,.,TRBV18,.,20,TGTGCCAGCTCACCACTTTACTCCGCAGGGGCTTACTCTGGGGCCAACGTCCTGACTTTC,CASSPLYSAGAYSGANVLTF
TRBJ1-6,TRBD1,TRBV9,.,13,TGTGCCAGCAACTCGGGACAGAATTCACCCCTCCACTTT,CASNSGQNSPLHF